This TCR beta chain is from a study of T cell responses to AZD1222 COVID-19 vaccine. The CDR3 sequence is 11 residues long. Trimming pared 6 bases from V and 4 bases from J, leaving 8 bases between. Per germline, CDR1 DFQATT and CDR2 SNEGSKA (reference sequence). This clone was observed a few times. The antigen remains unidentified. Profiled with immunoSEQ multiplex PCR; TCRdb holds only in-frame clones, not every one. The top ten hold around 5.9% of the sample, which has 75,000 to 100,000 clones, around 86% seen once. Study outcomes and limitations: Among vaccine-associated CD4 TCRs, coverage spanned spike, with dominance at 160-218 and 743-854. Close to half of all spike-specific TCRs reportedly target regions of the variants that are unmutated.

The specimen comprised peripheral blood, sampled on day 0 of AZD1222 vaccination. The chain links TRBV20-1 to TRBJ2-3; unclear D gene. The clonotype was recovered from an adult in good health. Written as DNA, the CDR3 is TGCAGTGCGACCTTCGCAGATACGCAGTATTTT. Its protein product is CSATFADTQYF.